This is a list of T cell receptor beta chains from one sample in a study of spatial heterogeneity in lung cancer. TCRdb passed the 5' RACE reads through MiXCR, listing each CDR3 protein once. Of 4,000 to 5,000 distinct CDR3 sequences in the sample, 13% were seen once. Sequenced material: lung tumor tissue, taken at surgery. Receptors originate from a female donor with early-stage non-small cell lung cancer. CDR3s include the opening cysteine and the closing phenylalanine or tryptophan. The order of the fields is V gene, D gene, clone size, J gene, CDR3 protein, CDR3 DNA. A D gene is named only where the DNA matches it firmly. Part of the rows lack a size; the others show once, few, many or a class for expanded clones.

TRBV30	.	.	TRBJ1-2	CAWTPGQIGVGYTF	TGTGCCTGGACCCCCGGCCAAATTGGGGTTGGCTACACCTTC
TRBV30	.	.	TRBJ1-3	CAWAPLQGFGNTIYF	TGTGCCTGGGCCCCCCTACAGGGATTCGGAAACACCATATATTTT
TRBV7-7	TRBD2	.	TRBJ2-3	CASSLGTKDTQYF	TGTGCTAGCAGCTTAGGGACTAAGGATACGCAGTATTTT
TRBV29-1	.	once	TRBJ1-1	CSDAQGMNTEAFF	TGCAGCGACGCCCAGGGGATGAACACTGAAGCTTTCTTT
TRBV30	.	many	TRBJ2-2	CAWSVRGVGELFF	TGTGCCTGGAGTGTCAGGGGTGTCGGGGAGCTGTTTTTT
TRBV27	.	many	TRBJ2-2	CASSTLPGLTNTGELFF	TGTGCCAGCAGTACCCTCCCGGGACTCACGAACACCGGGGAGCTGTTTTTT
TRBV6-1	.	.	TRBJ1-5	CASTPRGTFNQPQHF	TGTGCCAGCACCCCCAGGGGTACCTTCAATCAGCCCCAGCATTTT
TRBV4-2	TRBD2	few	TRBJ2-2	CASSSRIAGGLSNTGELFF	TGTGCCAGCAGCTCTCGGATAGCGGGGGGCCTATCGAACACCGGGGAGCTGTTTTTT
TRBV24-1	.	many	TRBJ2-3	CATGSGTDTQYF	TGTGCCACCGGTAGTGGCACAGATACGCAGTATTTT
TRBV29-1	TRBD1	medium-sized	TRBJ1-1	CSVEVRTGGGTEAFF	TGCAGCGTTGAAGTGAGGACAGGGGGCGGCACTGAAGCTTTCTTT
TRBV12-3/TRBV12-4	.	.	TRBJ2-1	CASSLFALPDYNEQFF	TGTGCCAGCAGTTTATTCGCTCTCCCTGACTACAATGAGCAGTTCTTC
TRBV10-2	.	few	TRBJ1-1	CASSESRTMNTEALF	TGTGCCAGCAGTGAGAGTAGAACCATGAACACTGAAGCTCTCTTT
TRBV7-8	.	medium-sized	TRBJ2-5	CASSSPGLGKETQYF	TGTGCCAGCAGTTCACCGGGACTCGGAAAAGAGACCCAGTACTTC
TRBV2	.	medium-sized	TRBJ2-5	CASSEVETQYF	TGTGCCAGCAGTGAAGTGGAGACCCAGTACTTC
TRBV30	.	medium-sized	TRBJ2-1	CAWDPGLSYNEQFF	TGTGCCTGGGATCCGGGCCTCTCCTACAATGAGCAGTTCTTC
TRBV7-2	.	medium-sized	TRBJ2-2	CASSFQGLAGELFF	TGTGCCAGCAGCTTTCAGGGTCTCGCCGGGGAGCTGTTTTTT
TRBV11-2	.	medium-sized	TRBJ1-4	CASSLVHKGNEKLFF	TGTGCCAGCAGCTTAGTACATAAGGGAAATGAAAAACTGTTTTTT
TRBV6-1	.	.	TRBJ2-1	CASSLLYYNEQFF	TGTGCCAGCAGTCTTTTGTACTACAATGAGCAGTTCTTC
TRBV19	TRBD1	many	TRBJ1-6	CASFPGQGDSPLHF	TGTGCCAGTTTTCCCGGACAGGGCGATTCACCCCTCCACTTT
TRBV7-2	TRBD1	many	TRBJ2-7	CTSSLDNRGREQYF	TGTACCAGCAGCTTAGATAACAGGGGGCGCGAGCAGTACTTC
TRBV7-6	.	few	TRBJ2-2	CASSPTSYTGELFF	TGTGCCAGCAGTCCAACAAGCTACACCGGGGAGCTGTTTTTT
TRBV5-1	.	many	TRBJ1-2	CASSWGWYGYTF	TGCGCCAGCAGCTGGGGGTGGTATGGCTACACCTTC
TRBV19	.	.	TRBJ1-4	CASSPPTGDGNEKLFF	TGTGCCAGTAGTCCTCCCACAGGCGACGGTAATGAAAAACTGTTTTTT
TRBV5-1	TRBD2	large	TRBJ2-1	CASSLARGGNNEQFF	TGCGCCAGCAGCTTGGCGCGGGGGGGGAACAATGAGCAGTTCTTC
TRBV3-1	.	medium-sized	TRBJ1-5	CASSHSGSNQPQHF	TGTGCCAGCAGCCACTCAGGAAGCAATCAGCCCCAGCATTTT
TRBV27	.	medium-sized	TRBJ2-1	CASSFEGYNEQFF	TGTGCCAGCAGTTTTGAGGGATACAATGAGCAGTTCTTC
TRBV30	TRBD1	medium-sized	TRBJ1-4	CAWTPVGQDEKLFF	TGTGCCTGGACCCCAGTTGGACAGGATGAAAAACTGTTTTTT